The entry below describes one TCR beta chain. Its antigen is unidentified. The CDR3 totals 15 residues. V trimming: 7 bases; J trimming: 3 bases; junction bases outside the gene matches: 14. CDR1 is SQVTM, CDR2 ANQGSEA, per germline. TCRdb keeps only in-frame clones here, not all; method: immunoSEQ multiplex PCR. The sample holds tens of thousands of clones; approximately 72% are singletons and the top ten take about a tenth. These data belong to a study of radiotherapy plus CTLA-4 blockade in lung cancer. Regarding the study as a whole: Among reported predictors of response, early blood T cell clone dynamics with interferon-beta performed best.

This TCR derives from a human donor with non-small cell lung cancer who had stable disease on radiotherapy plus ipilimumab. This chain connects TRBV29-1 to TRBJ2-5, with TRBD1 identical over 7 bases. Sequencing used peripheral blood, obtained from a patient treated with radiotherapy plus ipilimumab. CDR3 in DNA: TGCAGCGCCACAGGGGCCTCCGGCTGGGAAGAGACCCAGTACTTC. Protein sequence: CSATGASGWEETQYF.